The 3 T cell receptor beta chains listed next were all sequenced from one sample in a study of blood T cell repertoires in COVID-19. The protocol was immunoSEQ multiplex PCR, while the TCRdb copy is restricted to in-frame clones and leaves out a portion. The sample consists of 240,000 or so clones, approximately 90% of them appearing once. The sample comprised peripheral blood. These TCRs come from a woman between 35 and 50 years old who had recovered from COVID-19.

V and J are TRBV5-4 and TRBJ1-1, with D perhaps TRBD1 (5 bases). The V gene lost 4 bases and the J gene lost 3 bases, with 7 bases spanning the gap. This CDR3 region has 12 residues. Germline V gene sequence: CDR1 SGHNT, CDR2 YYREEE (reference sequence). CDR3 amino acids: CASSAQDTEAFF. The CDR3 coding sequence is TGTGCCAGCAGCGCACAGGACACTGAAGCTTTCTTT.

The DNA for the CDR3 is TGCGCCAGCAGCCCTATGGCAGGGGCGAGCACAGATACGCAGTATTTT. This translates into CASSPMAGASTDTQYF. The rearrangement links TRBV5-1 to TRBJ2-3; a possible D gene is TRBD1 (6 bases). The CDR3 is 16 amino acids. Germline CDR1 SGHRS, CDR2 YFSETQ. Trimming cost V 4 bases and J 0 bases, with 15 bases left between them.

The V and J genes are TRBV14 and TRBJ1-1; no reliable D call. This CDR3 is 13 amino acids long. In germline, CDR1 is SGHDN, CDR2 FVKESK. V was cut by 4 bases and J by 0 bases, with 6 bases left in between. Written as DNA, the CDR3 is TGTGCCAGCAGCCCCGGGATGAACACTGAAGCTTTCTTT. Translation gives CASSPGMNTEAFF. Variable domain in full (rest from reference TRBV14 and TRBJ1-1): EAGVTQFPSHSVIEKGQTVTLRCDPISGHDNLYWYRRVMGKEIKFLLHFVKESKQDESGMPNNRFLAERTGGTYSTLKVQPAELEDSGVYFCASSPGMNTEAFFGQGTRLTVV.